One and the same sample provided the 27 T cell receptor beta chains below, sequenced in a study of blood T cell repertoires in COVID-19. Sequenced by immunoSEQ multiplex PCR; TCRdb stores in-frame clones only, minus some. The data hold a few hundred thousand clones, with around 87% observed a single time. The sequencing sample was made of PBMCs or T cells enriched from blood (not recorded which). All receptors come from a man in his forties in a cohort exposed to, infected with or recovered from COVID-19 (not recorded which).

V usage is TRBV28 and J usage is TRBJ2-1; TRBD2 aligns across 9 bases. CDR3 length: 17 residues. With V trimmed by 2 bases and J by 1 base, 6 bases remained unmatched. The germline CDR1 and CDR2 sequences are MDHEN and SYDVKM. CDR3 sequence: CASSLPRLAESYNEQFF. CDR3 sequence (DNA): TGTGCCAGCAGTTTACCCAGACTAGCGGAATCCTACAATGAGCAGTTCTTC.

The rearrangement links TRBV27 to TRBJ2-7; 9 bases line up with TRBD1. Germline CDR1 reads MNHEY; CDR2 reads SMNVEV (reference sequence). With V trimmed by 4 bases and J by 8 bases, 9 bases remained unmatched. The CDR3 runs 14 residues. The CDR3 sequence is CASSYPGQGSQQYF. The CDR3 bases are TGTGCCAGCAGTTACCCGGGACAGGGCTCCCAGCAGTACTTC.

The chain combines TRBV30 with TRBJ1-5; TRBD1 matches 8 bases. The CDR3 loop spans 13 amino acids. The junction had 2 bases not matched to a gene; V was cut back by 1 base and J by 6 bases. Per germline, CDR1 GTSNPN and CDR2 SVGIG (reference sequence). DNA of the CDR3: TGTGCCTGGAGTGGGACAGGGAGTCAGCCCCAGCATTTT. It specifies CAWSGTGSQPQHF.

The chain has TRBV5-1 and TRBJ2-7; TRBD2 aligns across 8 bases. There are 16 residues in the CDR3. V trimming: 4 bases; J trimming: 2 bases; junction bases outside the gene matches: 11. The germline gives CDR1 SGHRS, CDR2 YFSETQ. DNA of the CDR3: TGCGCCAGCAGCCCACCGGGGCGGGAGGCCACCTACGAGCAGTACTTC. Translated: CASSPPGREATYEQYF.

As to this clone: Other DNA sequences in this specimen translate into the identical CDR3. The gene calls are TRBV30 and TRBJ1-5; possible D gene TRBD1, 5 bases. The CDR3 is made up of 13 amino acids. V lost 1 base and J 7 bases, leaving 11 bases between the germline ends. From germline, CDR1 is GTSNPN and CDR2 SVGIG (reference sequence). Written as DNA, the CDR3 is TGTGCCTGGAGTGGGGGGGGTGGCCAGCCCCAGCATTTT. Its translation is CAWSGGGGQPQHF.

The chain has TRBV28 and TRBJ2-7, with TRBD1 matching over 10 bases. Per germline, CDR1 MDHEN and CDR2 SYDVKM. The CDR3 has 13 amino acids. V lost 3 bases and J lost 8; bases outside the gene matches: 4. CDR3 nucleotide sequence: TGTGCCAGCAGTTTTGGGACAGGGGTCCAGCAGTACTTC. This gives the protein CASSFGTGVQQYF.

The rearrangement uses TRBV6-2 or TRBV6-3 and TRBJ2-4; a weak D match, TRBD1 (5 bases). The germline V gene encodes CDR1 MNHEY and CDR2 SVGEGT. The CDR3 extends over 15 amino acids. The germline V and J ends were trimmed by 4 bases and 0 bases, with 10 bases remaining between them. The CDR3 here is CASSSTVIAKNIQYF. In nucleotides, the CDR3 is TGTGCCAGCAGTTCGACAGTTATAGCCAAAAACATTCAGTACTTC.

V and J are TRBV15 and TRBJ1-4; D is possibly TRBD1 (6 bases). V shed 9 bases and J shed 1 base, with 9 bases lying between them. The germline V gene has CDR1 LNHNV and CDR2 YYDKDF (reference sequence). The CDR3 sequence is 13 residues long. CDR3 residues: CATKGGTNEKLFF. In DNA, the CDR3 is TGTGCCACTAAAGGGGGAACTAATGAAAAACTGTTTTTT.

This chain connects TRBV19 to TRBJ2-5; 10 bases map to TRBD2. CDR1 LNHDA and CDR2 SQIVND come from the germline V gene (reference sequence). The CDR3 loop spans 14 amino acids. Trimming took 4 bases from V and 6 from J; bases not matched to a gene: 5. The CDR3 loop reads CASSTASGRQTQYF. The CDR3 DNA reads TGTGCCAGTAGTACCGCTAGCGGGAGACAGACCCAGTACTTC.

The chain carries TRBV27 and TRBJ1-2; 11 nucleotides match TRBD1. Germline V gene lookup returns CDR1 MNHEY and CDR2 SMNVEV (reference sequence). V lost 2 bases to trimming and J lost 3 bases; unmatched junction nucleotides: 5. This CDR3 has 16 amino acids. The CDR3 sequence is CASSLRTGGVHYGYTF. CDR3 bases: TGTGCCAGCAGTTTAAGGACAGGGGGCGTGCACTATGGCTACACCTTC.

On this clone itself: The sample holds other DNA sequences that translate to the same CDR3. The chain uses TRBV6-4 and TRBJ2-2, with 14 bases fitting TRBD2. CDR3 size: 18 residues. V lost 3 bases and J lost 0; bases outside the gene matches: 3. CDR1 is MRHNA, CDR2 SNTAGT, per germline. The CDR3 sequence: CASSEGLAGATNTGELFF. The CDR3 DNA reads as TGTGCCAGCAGTGAGGGACTAGCGGGAGCGACGAACACCGGGGAGCTGTTTTTT.

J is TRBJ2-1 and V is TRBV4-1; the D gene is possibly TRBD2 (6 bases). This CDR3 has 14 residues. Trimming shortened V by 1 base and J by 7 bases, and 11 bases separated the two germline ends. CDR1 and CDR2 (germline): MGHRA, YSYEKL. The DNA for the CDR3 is TGCGCCAGCAGCCAAGTGGGACTGGGGAATGAGCAGTTCTTC. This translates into CASSQVGLGNEQFF.

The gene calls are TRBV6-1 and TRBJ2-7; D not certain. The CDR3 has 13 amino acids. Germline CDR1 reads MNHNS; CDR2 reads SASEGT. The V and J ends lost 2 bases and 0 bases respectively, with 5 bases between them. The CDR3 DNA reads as TGTGCCAGCAGTGAACCGTTCTCCTACGAGCAGTACTTC. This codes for CASSEPFSYEQYF.

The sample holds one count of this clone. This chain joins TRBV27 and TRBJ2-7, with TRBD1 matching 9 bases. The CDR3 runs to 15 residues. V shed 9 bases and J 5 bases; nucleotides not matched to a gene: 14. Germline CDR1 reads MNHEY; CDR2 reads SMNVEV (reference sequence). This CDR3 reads CASGAWDRVSDEQYF. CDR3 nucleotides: TGTGCCAGTGGAGCCTGGGACAGGGTATCTGACGAGCAGTACTTC.

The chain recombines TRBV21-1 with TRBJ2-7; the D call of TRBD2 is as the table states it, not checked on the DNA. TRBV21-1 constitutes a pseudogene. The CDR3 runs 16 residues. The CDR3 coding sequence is TGTGCCAGCAGCAAAAAGGTGTTAGGGGGGGCCGGGGAGCAGTACTTC. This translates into CASSKKVLGGAGEQYF.

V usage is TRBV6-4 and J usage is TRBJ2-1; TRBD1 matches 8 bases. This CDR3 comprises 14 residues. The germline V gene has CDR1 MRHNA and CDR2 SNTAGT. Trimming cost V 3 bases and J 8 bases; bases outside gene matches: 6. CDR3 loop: CASSEQGVIDEQFF. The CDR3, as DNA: TGTGCCAGCAGTGAACAGGGGGTAATCGATGAGCAGTTCTTC.

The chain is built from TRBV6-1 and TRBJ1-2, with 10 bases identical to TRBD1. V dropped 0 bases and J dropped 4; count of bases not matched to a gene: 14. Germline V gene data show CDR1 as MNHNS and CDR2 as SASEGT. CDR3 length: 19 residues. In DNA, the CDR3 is TGTGCCAGCAGTGAAGCGGGGGGACAGGGGCTGGTCGGAGCCTATGGCTACACCTTC. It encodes CASSEAGGQGLVGAYGYTF.

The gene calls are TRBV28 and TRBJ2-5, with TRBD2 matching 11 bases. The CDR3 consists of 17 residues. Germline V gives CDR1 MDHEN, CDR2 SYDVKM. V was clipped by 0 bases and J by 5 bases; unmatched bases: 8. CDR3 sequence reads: CASSLWTSGTAGETQYF. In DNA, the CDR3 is TGTGCCAGCAGTTTATGGACTAGCGGGACCGCCGGGGAGACCCAGTACTTC.

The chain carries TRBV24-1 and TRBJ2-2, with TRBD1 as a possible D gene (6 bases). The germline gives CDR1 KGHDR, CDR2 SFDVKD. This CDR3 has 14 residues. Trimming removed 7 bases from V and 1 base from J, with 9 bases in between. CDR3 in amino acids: CATSQTGNTGELFF. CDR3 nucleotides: TGTGCCACCAGCCAGACAGGGAACACCGGGGAGCTGTTTTTT.

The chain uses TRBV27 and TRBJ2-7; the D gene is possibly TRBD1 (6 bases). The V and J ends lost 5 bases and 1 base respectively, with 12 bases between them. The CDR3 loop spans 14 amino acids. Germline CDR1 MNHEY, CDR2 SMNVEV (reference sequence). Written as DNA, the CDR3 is TGTGCCAGCAGTCCCCGGGACACTTCCTACGAGCAGTACTTC. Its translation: CASSPRDTSYEQYF.

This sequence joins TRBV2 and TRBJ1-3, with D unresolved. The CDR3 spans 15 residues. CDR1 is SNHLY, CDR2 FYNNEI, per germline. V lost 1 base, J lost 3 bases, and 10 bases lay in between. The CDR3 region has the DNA TGTGCCAGCAGTGAAGGACACCCTCGTGGAAACACCATATATTTT. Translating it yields CASSEGHPRGNTIYF. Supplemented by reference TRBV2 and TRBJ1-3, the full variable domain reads EPEVTQTPSHQVTQMGQEVILRCVPISNHLYFYWYRQILGQKVEFLVSFYNNEISEKSEIFDDQFSVERPDGSNFTLKIRSTKLEDSAMYFCASSEGHPRGNTIYFGEGSWLTVV.

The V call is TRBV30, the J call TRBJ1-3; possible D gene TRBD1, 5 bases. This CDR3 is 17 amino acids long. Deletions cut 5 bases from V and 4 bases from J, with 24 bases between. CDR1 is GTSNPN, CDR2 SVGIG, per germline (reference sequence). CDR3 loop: CAWGPKKGREEGNTIYF. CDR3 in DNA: TGTGCCTGGGGACCGAAAAAGGGCAGGGAAGAGGGAAACACCATATATTTT.

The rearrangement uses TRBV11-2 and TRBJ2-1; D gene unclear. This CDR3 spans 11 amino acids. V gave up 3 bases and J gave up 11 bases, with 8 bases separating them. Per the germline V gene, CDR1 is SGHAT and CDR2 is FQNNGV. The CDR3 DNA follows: TGTGCCAGCAGCTTCGCGAGAAAGCAGTTCTTC. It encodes CASSFARKQFF.

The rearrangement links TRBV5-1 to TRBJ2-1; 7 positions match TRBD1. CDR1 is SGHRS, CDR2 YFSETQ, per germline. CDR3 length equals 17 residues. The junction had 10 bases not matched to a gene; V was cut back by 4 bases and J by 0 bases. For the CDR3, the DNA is TGCGCCAGCAGCCGATCCCCGGGACAGCACTCCTACAATGAGCAGTTCTTC. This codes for CASSRSPGQHSYNEQFF.

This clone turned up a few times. Written as DNA, the CDR3 is TGTGCCAGTAGTATAAGTGTTCAGGGGGCCACAGATACGCAGTATTTT. As protein: CASSISVQGATDTQYF. The V gene is TRBV19, the J gene TRBJ2-3; 8 bases align to TRBD1. Germline trimming cut 2 bases from V and 2 bases from J; bases unmatched to any gene: 6. From germline, CDR1 is LNHDA and CDR2 SQIVND (reference sequence). The CDR3 has 16 amino acids.

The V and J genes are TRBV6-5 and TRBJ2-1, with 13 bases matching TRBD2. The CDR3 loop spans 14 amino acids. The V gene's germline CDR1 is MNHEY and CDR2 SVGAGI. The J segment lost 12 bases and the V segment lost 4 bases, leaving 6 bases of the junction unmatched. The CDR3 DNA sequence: TGTGCCAGCAGTTCGGGACTAGCGGGAAGTCGGCAGTTCTTC. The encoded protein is CASSSGLAGSRQFF.

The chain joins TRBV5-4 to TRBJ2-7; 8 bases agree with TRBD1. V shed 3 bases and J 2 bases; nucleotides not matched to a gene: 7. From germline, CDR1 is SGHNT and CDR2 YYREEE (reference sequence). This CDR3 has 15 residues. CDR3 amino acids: CASSSKGQAPYEQYF. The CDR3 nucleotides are TGTGCCAGCAGCTCGAAGGGACAGGCTCCCTACGAGCAGTACTTC.